A single sample gave rise to the 8 T cell receptor beta chains below, sequenced in a study of technical replicates of blood from four donors. Sequencing used immunoSEQ multiplex PCR; TCRdb keeps in-frame clones, though not all of them. The table has approximately 79,000 clones, 85% to 95% seen once; the top ten hold roughly 0.37%. The sequenced material came from T cells isolated from PBMCs. These receptors originate from a human donor in good health.

The chain links TRBV30 to TRBJ1-1; D is ambiguous. The CDR3 has 14 amino acids. Germline CDR1 and CDR2: GTSNPN and SVGIG (reference sequence). V was trimmed by 0 bases and J by 0 bases, leaving 8 bases between them. In DNA, the CDR3 is TGTGCCTGGAGTGTACAACGCATGAACACTGAAGCTTTCTTT. Translated: CAWSVQRMNTEAFF.

The chain uses TRBV5-4 and TRBJ2-3; TRBD2 aligns across 8 bases. CDR1 is SGHNT and CDR2 is YYREEE in the germline V gene (reference sequence). V dropped 0 bases and J dropped 3; count of bases not matched to a gene: 6. The CDR3 runs to 16 residues. In nucleotides, the CDR3 is TGTGCCAGCAGCTTGGGAGAAGCGGGAGCTACAGATACGCAGTATTTT. It is translated as CASSLGEAGATDTQYF.

This chain uses TRBV5-4 with TRBJ2-1; D perhaps matches TRBD2 (5 bases). Trimming removed 2 bases at V and 6 bases at J, with 18 bases between. Germline lookup yields CDR1 SGHNT and CDR2 YYREEE (reference sequence). The CDR3 runs to 16 residues. The CDR3 DNA is TGTGCCAGCAGCTTTGGAGGCGGGTCTTTAGGCAATGAGCAGTTCTTC. This sequence encodes CASSFGGGSLGNEQFF. Complete variable domain (other parts from reference TRBV5-4 and TRBJ2-1): ETGVTQSPTHLIKTRGQQVTLRCSSQSGHNTVSWYQQALGQGPQFIFQYYREEENGRGNFPPRFSGLQFPNYSSELNVNALELDDSALYLCASSFGGGSLGNEQFFGPGTRLTVL.

This rearrangement joins TRBV7-9 to TRBJ2-1; 11 bases are a match to TRBD2. V lost 2 bases, J lost 1 base, and 7 bases stayed unmatched. CDR1 SEHNR and CDR2 FQNEAQ come from the germline V gene (reference sequence). There are 18 residues in the CDR3. CDR3 amino acids: CASSLIAGGSGSYNEQFF. CDR3 DNA sequence: TGTGCCAGCAGCTTAATAGCGGGAGGGTCGGGATCCTACAATGAGCAGTTCTTC.

The chain recombines TRBV9 with TRBJ2-7, with a weak D call TRBD2 (6 bases). V shed 2 bases and J shed 7 bases, with 7 bases lying between them. The length of the CDR3 is 11 residues. Germline CDR1 reads SGDLS; CDR2 reads YYNGEE. CDR3 nucleotides: TGTGCCAGCAGCGTGGGGAGGGAGCAGTACTTC. It translates to CASSVGREQYF.

A few counts support this clone. V and J are TRBV6-1 and TRBJ1-4, with 10 nucleotides matching TRBD1. This CDR3 comprises 15 residues. In germline, CDR1 is MNHNS, CDR2 SASEGT. V trimming: 0 bases; J trimming: 7 bases; junction bases outside the gene matches: 2. CDR3: CASSEATGGAEKLFF. The CDR3 nucleotides are TGTGCCAGCAGTGAAGCGACAGGGGGCGCTGAAAAACTGTTTTTT.

The chain has TRBV5-1 and TRBJ1-1; no clear D gene. Germline V gene sequence: CDR1 SGHRS, CDR2 YFSETQ. The CDR3 is made up of 12 amino acids. Trimming cost V 4 bases and J 2 bases, with 6 bases left between them. The CDR3 sequence is CASSGVNTEAFF. CDR3 nucleotide sequence: TGCGCCAGCAGCGGAGTAAACACTGAAGCTTTCTTT.

This rearrangement joins TRBV28 to TRBJ1-3; tentative D call: TRBD1 (6 bases). V was pared by 10 bases and J by 4 bases, with 14 bases between. This CDR3 contains 13 residues. In germline, CDR1 is MDHEN, CDR2 SYDVKM. The CDR3 region has the DNA TGTGCCATCGGACAGTCTCTAGGAAACACCATATATTTT. It specifies CAIGQSLGNTIYF.